This T cell receptor (beta chain) was documented in a study of blood T cell repertoires in COVID-19. The length of the CDR3 is 14 residues. Per germline, CDR1 MNHEY and CDR2 SVGAGI. Trimming removed 2 bases from V and 6 bases from J, with 11 bases in between. This table comes from immunoSEQ multiplex PCR, and its TCRdb copy is limited to in-frame clones, with some not included. The sample has approximately 150,000 clones, 82% seen once. The chain couples TRBV6-5 to TRBJ1-5, with D unresolved. The sample was PBMCs or T cells enriched from blood (not recorded which). This sequence was found in a man aged 55 to 70 who had recovered from COVID-19. Here the CDR3 DNA reads TGTGCCAGCAGTTACGTCAGGTCCGGTCAGCCCCAGCATTTT. It codes for CASSYVRSGQPQHF.